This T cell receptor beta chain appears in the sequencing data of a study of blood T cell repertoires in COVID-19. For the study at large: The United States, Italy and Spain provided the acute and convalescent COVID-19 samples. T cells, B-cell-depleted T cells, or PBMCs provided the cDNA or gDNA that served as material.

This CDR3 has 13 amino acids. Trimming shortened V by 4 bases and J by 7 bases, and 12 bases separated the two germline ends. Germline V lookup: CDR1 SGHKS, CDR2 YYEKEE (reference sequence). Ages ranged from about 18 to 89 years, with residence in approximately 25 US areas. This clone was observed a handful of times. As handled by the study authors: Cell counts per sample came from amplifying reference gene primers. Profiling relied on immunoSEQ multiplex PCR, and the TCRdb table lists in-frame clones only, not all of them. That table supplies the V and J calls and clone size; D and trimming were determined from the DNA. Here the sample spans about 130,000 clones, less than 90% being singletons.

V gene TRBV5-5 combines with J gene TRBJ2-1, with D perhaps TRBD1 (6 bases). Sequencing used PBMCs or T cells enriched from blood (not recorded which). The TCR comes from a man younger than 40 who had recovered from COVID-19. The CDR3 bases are TGTGCCAGCAGCACCGGACAGAGAAATGAGCAGTTCTTC. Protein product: CASSTGQRNEQFF.